This T cell receptor (beta chain) was sequenced during a study of naive and memory T cell subsets. With 7 bases removed from V and 0 bases from J, the gap between germline ends came to 13 bases. In germline, CDR1 is MNHEY, CDR2 SVGEGT. The CDR3 runs to 15 residues. The beta constant-region primer was an equimolar mix of two oligonucleotides covering TRBC1 and TRBC2. TCRdb recomputed calls from the UMI-ligation and nested PCR reads with MiXCR, one row per CDR3 protein. The sample contains tens of thousands of distinct CDR3 sequences, about 10% of which appear only once. This clonotype was detected ten times or more.

The sequencing input was effector memory CD4+ T cells from blood. Subset denoted: effector memory, CD45RA- CD27-. This TCR derives from a human donor in good health. The chain recombines TRBV6-2 or TRBV6-3 with TRBJ1-3, with D unresolved. The CDR3 here is CASTPDGYSGNTIYF. CDR3 coding DNA: TGTGCCAGCACTCCCGACGGTTACTCTGGAAACACCATATATTTT.